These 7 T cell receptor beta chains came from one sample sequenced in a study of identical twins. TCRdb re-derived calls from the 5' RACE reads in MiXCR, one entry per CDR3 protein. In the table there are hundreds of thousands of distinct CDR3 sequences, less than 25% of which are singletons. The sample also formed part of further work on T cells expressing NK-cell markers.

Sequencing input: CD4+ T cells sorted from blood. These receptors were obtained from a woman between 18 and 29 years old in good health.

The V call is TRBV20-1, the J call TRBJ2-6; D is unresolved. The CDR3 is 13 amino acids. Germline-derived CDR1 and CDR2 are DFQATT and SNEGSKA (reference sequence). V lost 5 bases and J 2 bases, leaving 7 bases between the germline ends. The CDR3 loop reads CSAPRAGANVLTF. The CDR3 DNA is TGCAGTGCTCCTCGGGCTGGGGCCAACGTCCTGACTTTC.

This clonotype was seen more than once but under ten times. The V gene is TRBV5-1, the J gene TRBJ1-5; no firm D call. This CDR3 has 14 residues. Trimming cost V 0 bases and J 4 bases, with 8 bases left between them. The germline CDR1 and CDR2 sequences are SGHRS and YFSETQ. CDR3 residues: CASSLVSGNQPQHF. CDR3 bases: TGCGCCAGCAGCTTGGTATCAGGTAATCAGCCCCAGCATTTT. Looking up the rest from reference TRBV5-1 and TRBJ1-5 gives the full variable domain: KAGVTQTPRYLIKTRGQQVTLSCSPISGHRSVSWYQQTPGQGLQFLFEYFSETQRNKGNFPGRFSGRQFSNSRSEMNVSTLELGDSALYLCASSLVSGNQPQHFGDGTRLSIL.

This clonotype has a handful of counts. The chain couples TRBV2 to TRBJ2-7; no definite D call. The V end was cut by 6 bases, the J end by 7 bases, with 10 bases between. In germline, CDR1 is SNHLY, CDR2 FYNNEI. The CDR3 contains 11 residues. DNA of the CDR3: TGTGCCAGCAGCGTGGTGGCAGAGCAGTACTTC. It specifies CASSVVAEQYF.

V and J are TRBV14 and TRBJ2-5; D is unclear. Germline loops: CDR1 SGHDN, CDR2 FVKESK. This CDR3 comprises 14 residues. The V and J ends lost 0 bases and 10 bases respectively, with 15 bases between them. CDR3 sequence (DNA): TGTGCCAGCAGCCAAGATTTGGTCGGGCCGATCCAGTACTTC. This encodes CASSQDLVGPIQYF.

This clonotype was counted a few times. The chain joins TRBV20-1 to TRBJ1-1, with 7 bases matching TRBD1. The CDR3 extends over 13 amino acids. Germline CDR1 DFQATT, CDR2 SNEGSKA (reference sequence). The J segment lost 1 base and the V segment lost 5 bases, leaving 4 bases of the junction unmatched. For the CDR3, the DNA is TGCAGTGCTCCGGGACAGCCGAACACTGAAGCTTTCTTT. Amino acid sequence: CSAPGQPNTEAFF.

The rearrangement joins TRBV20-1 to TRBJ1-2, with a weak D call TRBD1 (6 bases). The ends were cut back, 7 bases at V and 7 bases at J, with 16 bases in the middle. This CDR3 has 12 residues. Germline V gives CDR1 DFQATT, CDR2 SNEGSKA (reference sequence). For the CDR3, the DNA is TGCAGTGGTGGGGTACAGGGCACTGGCTACACCTTC. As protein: CSGGVQGTGYTF.

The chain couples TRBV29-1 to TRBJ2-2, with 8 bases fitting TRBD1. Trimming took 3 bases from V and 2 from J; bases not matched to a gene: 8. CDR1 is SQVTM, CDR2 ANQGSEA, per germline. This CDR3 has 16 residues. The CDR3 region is CSVEDTTGANTGELFF. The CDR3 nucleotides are TGCAGCGTTGAGGATACGACAGGGGCCAACACCGGGGAGCTGTTTTTT.